This TCR beta chain was sequenced during a study of blood T cell repertoires in COVID-19. Study summary: COVID-19 samples collected from the United States, Italy and Spain covered acute and convalescent phases. Nucleic acid was either cDNA or gDNA, and it came from T cells, B-cell-depleted T cells, or PBMCs.

This clone showed up just a few times. Generated by immunoSEQ multiplex PCR, the TCRdb table keeps only in-frame clones and is missing some. The table lists 150,000 to 200,000 clones, 60% to 85% of them singletons. The clonotype originates from a man aged 55-75 years with active or convalescent COVID-19. The specimen was peripheral blood.

The CDR3 DNA sequence: TGCGCCAGCAGCTCCCACGGGGCAGGGGGCTTTGGCTCCTACGAGCAGTACTTC. This codes for CASSSHGAGGFGSYEQYF. The genes are TRBV5-1 and TRBJ2-7, with TRBD1 matching 8 bases. This CDR3 has 18 amino acids. CDR1 is SGHRS and CDR2 is YFSETQ in the germline V gene. Trimming cost V 3 bases and J 0 bases; bases outside gene matches: 14.